This TCR beta chain was captured by sequencing in a study of shared clonotypes between healthy human individuals. Sequenced by immunoSEQ multiplex PCR; TCRdb stores in-frame clones only, minus some. Of just over 2,000,000 clones listed, approximately 94% are singletons. CD45RO negativity and positive selection for CCR7 defined naive CD8 cells, a population that excluded terminally differentiated effector memory CD45RA+ cells. The donors were adults (healthy and HIV-negative) with no recent acute infections or vaccinations. Germline V CDR1 and CDR2: MNHEY, SVGAGI. The CDR3 covers 15 residues. The ends lost 5 bases at V and 4 bases at J; junction bases unmatched: 7. This clone is a singleton in its sample.

This sequence joins TRBV6-5 and TRBJ2-7, with 11 bases identical to TRBD2. Sequencing was carried out using naive CD8+ T cells sorted from blood. The sequence was obtained from a young man in good health. As DNA, the CDR3 is TGTGCCAGCAGTCCTACTAGCGGGAGTGGATACGAGCAGTACTTC. This codes for CASSPTSGSGYEQYF.